This T cell receptor beta chain was documented in a study of shared clonotypes between healthy human individuals. The trim removed 3 bases at V and 6 bases at J, leaving 1 base unmatched. There are 14 residues in the CDR3. Germline CDR1 reads SGHTA; CDR2 reads FQGTGA. Data came from immunoSEQ multiplex PCR; TCRdb stores just in-frame clones and leaves some out. The sample carries approximately 1,000,000 clones, approximately 75% recorded once. Sequences were obtained from memory CD4+ T cells from PBMCs. Described subset: CD45RA-negative fraction. This chain joins TRBV7-3 and TRBJ2-1, with TRBD2 identical over 11 bases. This sequence originates from a man younger than 30 in good health. Some clones in this sample may be carry-over from other donors' samples. CDR3 coding DNA: TGTGCCAGCAGCTTCGGACTAGCGGGCAATGAGCAGTTCTTC. It codes for CASSFGLAGNEQFF.